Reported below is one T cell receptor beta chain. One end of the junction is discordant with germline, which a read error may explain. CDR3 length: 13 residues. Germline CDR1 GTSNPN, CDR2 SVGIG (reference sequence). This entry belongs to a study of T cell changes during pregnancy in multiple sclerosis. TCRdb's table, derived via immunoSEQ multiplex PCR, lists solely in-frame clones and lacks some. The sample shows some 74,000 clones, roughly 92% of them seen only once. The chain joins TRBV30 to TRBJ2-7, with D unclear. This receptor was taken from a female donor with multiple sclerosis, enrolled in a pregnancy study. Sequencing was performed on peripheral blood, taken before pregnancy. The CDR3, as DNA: TGTGTCTGGAGTGTACTCGGCGGTGACGAGCAGTACTTC. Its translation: CVWSVLGGDEQYF.